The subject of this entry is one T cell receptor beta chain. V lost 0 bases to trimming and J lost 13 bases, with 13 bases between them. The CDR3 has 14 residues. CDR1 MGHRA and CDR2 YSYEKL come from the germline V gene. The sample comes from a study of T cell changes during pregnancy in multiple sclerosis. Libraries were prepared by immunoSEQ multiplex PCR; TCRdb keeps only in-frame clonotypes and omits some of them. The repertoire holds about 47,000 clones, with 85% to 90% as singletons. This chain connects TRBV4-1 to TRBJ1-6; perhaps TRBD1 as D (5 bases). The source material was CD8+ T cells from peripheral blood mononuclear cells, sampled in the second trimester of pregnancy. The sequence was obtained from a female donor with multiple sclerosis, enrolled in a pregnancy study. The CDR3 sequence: CASSQEAGPAPLHF. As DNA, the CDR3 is TGCGCCAGCAGCCAAGAAGCAGGGCCCGCTCCCCTCCACTTT.